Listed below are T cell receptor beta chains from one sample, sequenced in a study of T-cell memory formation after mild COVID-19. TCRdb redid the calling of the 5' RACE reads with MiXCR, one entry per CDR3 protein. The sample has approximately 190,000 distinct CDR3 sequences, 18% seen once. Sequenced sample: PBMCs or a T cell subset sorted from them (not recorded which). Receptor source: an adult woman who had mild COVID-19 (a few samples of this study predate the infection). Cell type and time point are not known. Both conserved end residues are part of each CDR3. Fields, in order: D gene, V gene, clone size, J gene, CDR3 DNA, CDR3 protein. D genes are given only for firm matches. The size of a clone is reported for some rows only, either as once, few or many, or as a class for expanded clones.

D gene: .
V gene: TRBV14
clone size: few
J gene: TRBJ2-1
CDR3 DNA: TGTGCCAGCAATACAGGAAGCTCCTACAATGAGCAGTTCTTC
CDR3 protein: CASNTGSSYNEQFF

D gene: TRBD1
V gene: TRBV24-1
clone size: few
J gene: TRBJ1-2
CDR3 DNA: TGTGCCACCAGCGAACAGGGGCGGGGCTACACCTTC
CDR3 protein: CATSEQGRGYTF

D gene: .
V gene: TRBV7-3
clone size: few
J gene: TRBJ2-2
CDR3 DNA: TGTGCCAGCAGCTTAATAGCCTCCGGGGAGCTGTTTTTT
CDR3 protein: CASSLIASGELFF

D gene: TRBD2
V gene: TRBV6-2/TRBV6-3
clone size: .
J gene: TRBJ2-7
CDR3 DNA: TGTGCCAGCAGTTACTGGGAGGGCTCCGAGCAGTACTTC
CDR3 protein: CASSYWEGSEQYF

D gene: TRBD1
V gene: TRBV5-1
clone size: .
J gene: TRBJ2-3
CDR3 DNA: TGCGCCAGCACCTCGACAGGGGACCCCACAGATACGCAGTATTTT
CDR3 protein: CASTSTGDPTDTQYF

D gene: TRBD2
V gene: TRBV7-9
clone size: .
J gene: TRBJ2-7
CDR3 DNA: TGTGCCAGCAGCTTAGGGACTAGCGGGCCCCACGAGCAGTACTTC
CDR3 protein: CASSLGTSGPHEQYF

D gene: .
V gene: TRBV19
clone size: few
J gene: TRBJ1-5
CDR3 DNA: TGTGCCAGTAGTATAGGAGGGGGTAGAATTGATCAGCCCCAGCATTTT
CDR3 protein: CASSIGGGRIDQPQHF

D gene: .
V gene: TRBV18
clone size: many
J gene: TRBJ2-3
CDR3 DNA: TGTGCCAGCTCACCGCCAGAGTCCCAACGGGTTACGCAGTATTTT
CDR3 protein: CASSPPESQRVTQYF

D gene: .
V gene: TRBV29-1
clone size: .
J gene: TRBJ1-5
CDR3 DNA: TGCAGCGTTGCTCCGGAGGTAGATCAGCCCCAGCATTTT
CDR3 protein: CSVAPEVDQPQHF

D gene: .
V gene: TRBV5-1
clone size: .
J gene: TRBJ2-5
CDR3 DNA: TGCGCCACCACGGGGAGTCAAGAGACCCAGTACTTC
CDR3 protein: CATTGSQETQYF

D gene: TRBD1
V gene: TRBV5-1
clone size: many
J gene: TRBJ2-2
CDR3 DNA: TGCGCCAGCAGCTTGGGACAGGGGAACACCGGGGAGCTGTTTTTT
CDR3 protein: CASSLGQGNTGELFF

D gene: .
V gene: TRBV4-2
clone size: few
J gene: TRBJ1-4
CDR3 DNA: TGTGCCAGCAGCCAAGATCTTAAAACGTCGGGTGAAAAACTGTTTTTT
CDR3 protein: CASSQDLKTSGEKLFF

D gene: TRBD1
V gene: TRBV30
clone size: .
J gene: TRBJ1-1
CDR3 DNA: TGTGCCTGGAGGCCAGGGGGGTACACTGAAGCTTTCTTT
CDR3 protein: CAWRPGGYTEAFF

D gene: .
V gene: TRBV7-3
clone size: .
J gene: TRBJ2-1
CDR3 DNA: TGTGCCAGCCACCCAAGTTCTGGGTCCTACAATGAGCAGTTCTTC
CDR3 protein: CASHPSSGSYNEQFF

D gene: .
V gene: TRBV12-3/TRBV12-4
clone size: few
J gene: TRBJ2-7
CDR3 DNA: TGTGCCAGCTCGCACACCGCTCGGGAGCAGTACTTC
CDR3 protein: CASSHTAREQYF

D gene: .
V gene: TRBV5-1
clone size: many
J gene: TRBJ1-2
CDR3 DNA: TGCGCCAGCAGCTTGGTTGGGGAAAGAGATGGCTACACCTTC
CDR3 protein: CASSLVGERDGYTF

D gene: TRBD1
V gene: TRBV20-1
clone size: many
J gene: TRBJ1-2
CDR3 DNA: TGCAGTGTTCCACCGCCGGGACAGGGACCCTTTCTCTATGGCTACACCTTC
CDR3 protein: CSVPPPGQGPFLYGYTF

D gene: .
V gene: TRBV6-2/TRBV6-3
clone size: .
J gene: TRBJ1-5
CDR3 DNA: TGTGCCAGCAGTTACGATCACCTCCGGGGAGACAATCAGCCCCAGCATTTT
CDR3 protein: CASSYDHLRGDNQPQHF

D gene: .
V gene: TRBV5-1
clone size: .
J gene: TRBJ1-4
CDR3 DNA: TGCGCCAGCAGCTTGTTAGCTAATGAAAAACTGTTTTTT
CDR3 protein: CASSLLANEKLFF

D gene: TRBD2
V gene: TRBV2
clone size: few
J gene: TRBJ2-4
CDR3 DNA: TGTGCCAGCAGTGGGGAGGGGCCCAAAAACATTCAGTACTTC
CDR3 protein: CASSGEGPKNIQYF

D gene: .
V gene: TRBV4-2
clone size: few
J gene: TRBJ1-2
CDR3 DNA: TGTGCCAGCAGCCAAGAACTGTATGGCTACACCTTC
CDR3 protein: CASSQELYGYTF

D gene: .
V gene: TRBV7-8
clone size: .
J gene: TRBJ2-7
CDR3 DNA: TGTGCCAGCAGCCGACGAGCTAGCGAGACCTACGAGCAGTACTTC
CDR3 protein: CASSRRASETYEQYF

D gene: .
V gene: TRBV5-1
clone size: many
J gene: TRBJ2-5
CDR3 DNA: TGCGCCAGCAGCCTGGTTGGGGACGGACAAGAGACCCAGTACTTC
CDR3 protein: CASSLVGDGQETQYF

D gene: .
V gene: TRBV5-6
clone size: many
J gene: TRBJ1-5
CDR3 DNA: TGTGCCAGCAGCTTGGGCTGGCAGGGAGGGAATCAGCCCCAGCATTTT
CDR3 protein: CASSLGWQGGNQPQHF

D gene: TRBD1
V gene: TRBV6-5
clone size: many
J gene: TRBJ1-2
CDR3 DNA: TGTGCCAGCAGCAGACAGGGAAACTATGGCTACACCTTC
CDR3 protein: CASSRQGNYGYTF

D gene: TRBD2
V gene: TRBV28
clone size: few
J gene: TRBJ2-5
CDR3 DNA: TGTGCCAGCATAAGCGGGGGTATTCAAGAGACCCAGTACTTC
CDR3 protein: CASISGGIQETQYF

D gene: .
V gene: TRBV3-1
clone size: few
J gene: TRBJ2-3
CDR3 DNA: TGTGCCAGCAGCCAAGTCGGGTCCCGCGGGGTTACGCAGTATTTT
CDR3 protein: CASSQVGSRGVTQYF

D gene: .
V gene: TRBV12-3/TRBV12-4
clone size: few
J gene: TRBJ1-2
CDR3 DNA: TGTGCCAGCAGTTTTGTGGCAGGGCCCACCTATGGCTACACCTTC
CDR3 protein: CASSFVAGPTYGYTF

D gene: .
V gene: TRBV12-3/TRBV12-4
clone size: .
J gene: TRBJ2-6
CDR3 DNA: TGTGCCAGCAGTCCTCCTGCAGGAATTCCTGGGGCCAACGTCCTGACTTTC
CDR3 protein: CASSPPAGIPGANVLTF

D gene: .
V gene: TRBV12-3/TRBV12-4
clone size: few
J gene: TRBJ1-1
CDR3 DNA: TGTGCCAGCAGTATAAGGACGGGGAACACTGAAGCTTTCTTT
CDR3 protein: CASSIRTGNTEAFF

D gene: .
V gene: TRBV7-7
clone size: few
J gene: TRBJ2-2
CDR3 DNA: TGTGCTAGCAGCTTAGGAGGGGGCTCCGGGGAGCTGTTTTTT
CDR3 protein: CASSLGGGSGELFF

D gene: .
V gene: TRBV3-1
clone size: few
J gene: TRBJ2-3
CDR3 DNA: TGTGCCAGCAATCACGGGCGACGTCCTAGCACAGATACGCAGTATTTT
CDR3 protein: CASNHGRRPSTDTQYF

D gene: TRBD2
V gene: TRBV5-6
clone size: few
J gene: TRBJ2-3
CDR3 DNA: TGTGCCAGCCGACTAGCGGAGGGGACTACGCAGTATTTT
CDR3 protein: CASRLAEGTTQYF

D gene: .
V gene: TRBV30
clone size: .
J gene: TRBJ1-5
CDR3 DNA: TGTGCCTGGAGTGTACTTGACAAAAATCAGCCCCAGCATTTT
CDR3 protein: CAWSVLDKNQPQHF

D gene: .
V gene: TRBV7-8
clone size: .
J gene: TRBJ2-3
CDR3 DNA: TGTGCCAGCTCCGCCCTTCCAGCGGGCACAGATACGCAGTATTTT
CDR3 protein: CASSALPAGTDTQYF

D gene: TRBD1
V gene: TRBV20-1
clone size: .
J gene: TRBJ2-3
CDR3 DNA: TGCAGTGCCCTTCCGGGACAGGGGGGCGCAGATACGCAGTATTTT
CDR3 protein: CSALPGQGGADTQYF